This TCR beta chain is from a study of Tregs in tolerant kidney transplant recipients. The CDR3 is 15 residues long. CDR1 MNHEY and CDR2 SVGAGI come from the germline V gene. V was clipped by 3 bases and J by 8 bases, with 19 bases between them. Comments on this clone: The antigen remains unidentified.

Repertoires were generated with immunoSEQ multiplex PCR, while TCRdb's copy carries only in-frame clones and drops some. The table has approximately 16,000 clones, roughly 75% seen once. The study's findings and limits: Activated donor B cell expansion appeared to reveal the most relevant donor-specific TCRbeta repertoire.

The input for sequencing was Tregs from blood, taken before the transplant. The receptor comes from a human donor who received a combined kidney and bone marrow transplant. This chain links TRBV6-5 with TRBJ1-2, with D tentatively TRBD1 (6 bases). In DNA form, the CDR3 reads TGTGCCAGCAGTTATCGGGGGGCGAAGTTGGTCGGCTACACCTTC. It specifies CASSYRGAKLVGYTF.